The source of this T cell receptor (beta chain) is a study of CD8 T cells in ankylosing spondylitis. The study's findings and limits: As reported, disease-linked clones showed significant enrichment in matched ankylosing spondylitis synovial fluid. Clones linked to disease, bearing a CD8+ phenotype, were relatively rare in peripheral blood. A TCR beta motif made of fewer than ten highly homologous variants seemed typical of ankylosing spondylitis blood.

This clonotype was counted many times. Its matching antigen is unknown. A quantitative 5'-RACE method, one with molecular barcodes, was used to make TCR beta libraries. A single record per CDR3 protein comes from TCRdb applying MiXCR to the 5' RACE reads. The table has 800,000 to 900,000 distinct CDR3 sequences, approximately 12% seen once. Sequences were obtained from blood, either unsorted or a sorted T cell fraction (not recorded which). This sequence was found in a male donor with ankylosing spondylitis.

The DNA for the CDR3 is TGTGCCAGCAGCAGCAGCCTTGTGACCCAGTACTTC. Translated: CASSSSLVTQYF. The chain is built from TRBV7-2 and TRBJ2-5; no clear D gene. The V and J ends lost 5 bases and 7 bases respectively, with 11 bases between them. This CDR3 region has 12 residues. The germline V gene encodes CDR1 SGHTA and CDR2 FQGNSA.